This T cell receptor beta chain was profiled in a study of human T cells and chemical hapten exposure. Study summary: Donors were sensitized with 2% DPC on the upper inner arm.

TCRdb passed the RACE reads through MiXCR, listing each CDR3 protein once. The profile covers just over 70,000 distinct CDR3 sequences, with 11% appearing a single time and 1.4% taken by the ten largest. Trimming pared 1 base from V and 0 bases from J, leaving 10 bases between. Germline assignment: CDR1 MDHEN and CDR2 SYDVKM. CDR3 size: 16 residues. The time point was: patch test 3, about 24 weeks after DPC sensitization. Treatment described: therapeutic diphenylcyclopropenone sensitization with weekly scalp DPC. Unseparated into fractions, whole blood served as the source from which total RNA was extracted. This clonotype was seen repeatedly, ten times or more.

This sequence joins TRBV28 and TRBJ1-3, with a possible D match to TRBD1 (6 bases). This TCR was sampled from a woman aged 45-60 years with alopecia areata. Some clones in this sample may be carry-over from other donors' samples. The sequencing used whole blood, collected in connection with sensitization to the hapten diphenylcyclopropenone (DPC). The CDR3 DNA is TGTGCCAGCAGTTTATCAGGGGTACGCTCTGGAAACACCATATATTTT. Amino acid sequence: CASSLSGVRSGNTIYF.